The text below deals with one T cell receptor beta chain. Unsorted PBMC replicate PCRs drew on roughly 290 ng DNA, representing tens of thousands of T cell genomes. In the original analysis: ImmunoSEQ only sent back junction sequences with no quality scores, so filtering was done differently. The repertoire was sequenced with immunoSEQ multiplex PCR; TCRdb's copy has only in-frame clones and lacks some. Clone size and V and J calls were adopted from that table, with D and trimming inferred from the DNA. The sample carries fewer than 650,000 clones, roughly 72% recorded once. CDR1 and CDR2 from the germline V gene are MGHRA and YSYEKL. V lost 1 base to trimming and J lost 2 bases; unmatched junction nucleotides: 14. The CDR3 loop spans 19 amino acids. The source of the sample is a study of shared clonotypes between healthy human individuals.

Sequencing was performed on PBMCs. The rearrangement links TRBV4-1 to TRBJ1-5; TRBD1 matches at 7 bases. The TCR sequence derives from a middle-aged woman in good health. Some clones in this sample may be carry-over from other donors' samples. CDR3 coding DNA: TGCGCCAGCAGCCAAGGGCGGCAACAGGGGATAGGGGGCAATCAGCCCCAGCATTTT. Translating it yields CASSQGRQQGIGGNQPQHF.